This T cell receptor beta chain comes out of a study of beta chain features in type 1 diabetes. Points from the study as a whole: Within each of all four CD4+ subsets, Type 1 diabetes patients had TCRB CDR3s that were moderately but significantly shorter. In these data, an HLA type influence on TCRB rearrangement remained unresolved.

Germline values: CDR1 GTSNPN, CDR2 SVGIG (reference sequence). Trimming removed 1 base from V and 2 bases from J, with 15 bases in between. The CDR3 contains 15 residues. As to this clone: Its antigen remains unknown.

The authors reverse transcribed all of the isolated RNA, so sequencing captured expressed TCRB transcripts. Produced via immunoSEQ multiplex PCR; TCRdb's table is partial and in-frame only. Of about 180,000 clones in the sample, about 13% are singletons; the top ten hold 0.62%. The gene calls are TRBV30 and TRBJ2-7, with D possibly TRBD1 on 6 matching bases. This receptor was identified in a woman younger than 35 in good health. The sequencing input was central memory CD4+ T cells from blood. Here the CDR3 reads CAWSGATGTTYEQYF. CDR3 DNA: TGTGCCTGGAGTGGAGCGACAGGTACCACCTACGAGCAGTACTTC.